This T cell receptor (beta chain) came from a study of preoperative IRX-2 immunotherapy in early breast cancer. Treatment reported: preoperative locoregional IRX-2 cytokine immunotherapy. Patients received preoperative, locoregional IRX-2 cytokine immunotherapy in a phase Ib study. This clone was counted a few times. Assay: immunoSEQ multiplex PCR; the TCRdb copy retains only in-frame clones and omits some. The data show about 32,000 clones, roughly four fifths seen once. This receptor was obtained from a human donor with breast cancer. The material sequenced was lymph node tissue, taken from a patient treated with IRX-2 immunotherapy.

In DNA, the CDR3 is TGTGCCAGTAGTATAGTGGGTTTGACCTACAATGAGCAGTTCTTC. It codes for CASSIVGLTYNEQFF. This sequence joins TRBV19 and TRBJ2-1, with no clear D. Germline V gene lookup returns CDR1 LNHDA and CDR2 SQIVND (reference sequence). The CDR3 is 15 residues long. Between the trimmed V and J ends, which lost 1 base and 2 bases, there was a span of 9 bases.